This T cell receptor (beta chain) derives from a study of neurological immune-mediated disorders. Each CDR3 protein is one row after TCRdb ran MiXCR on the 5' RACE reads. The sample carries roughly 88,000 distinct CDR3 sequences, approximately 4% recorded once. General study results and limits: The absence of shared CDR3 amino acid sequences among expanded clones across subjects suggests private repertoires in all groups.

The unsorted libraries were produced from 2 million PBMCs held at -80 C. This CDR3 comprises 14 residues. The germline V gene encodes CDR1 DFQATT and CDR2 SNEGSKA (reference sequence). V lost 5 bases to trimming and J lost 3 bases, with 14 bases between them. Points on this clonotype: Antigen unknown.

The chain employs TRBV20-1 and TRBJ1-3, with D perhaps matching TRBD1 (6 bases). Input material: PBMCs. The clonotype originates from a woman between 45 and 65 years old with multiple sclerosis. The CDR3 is CSALPPGVGNTIYF. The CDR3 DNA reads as TGCAGTGCTCTTCCTCCAGGGGTTGGAAACACCATATATTTT.